These 7 T cell receptor beta chains were sequenced from one sample in a study of cytomegalovirus exposure and HLA in healthy donors. The PCR was carried out with 60 Vbeta primers and 13 Jbeta primers. Data came from immunoSEQ multiplex PCR; TCRdb stores just in-frame clones and leaves some out. The table shows about 140,000 clones, with under 90% occurring only once. Sequences were obtained from PBMCs. The receptors stem from a man in his forties in good health and CMV-seronegative.

The CDR3 nucleotides read TGTGCCAGCAGTTTTGGAATCGACAGGGCCCTTTCACCCCTCCACTTT. As protein: CASSFGIDRALSPLHF. The chain combines TRBV27 with TRBJ1-6; 7 bases line up with TRBD1. Per germline, CDR1 MNHEY and CDR2 SMNVEV (reference sequence). J was trimmed by 9 bases and V by 3 bases; bases with no gene match: 11. The CDR3 has 16 amino acids.

The chain joins TRBV15 to TRBJ1-2, with TRBD1 as a possible D gene (6 bases). V gave up 0 bases and J gave up 1 base, with 12 bases separating them. There are 16 residues in the CDR3. Per the germline V gene, CDR1 is LNHNV and CDR2 is YYDKDF (reference sequence). CDR3 loop: CATSRDGQGINYGYTF. CDR3 nucleotide sequence: TGTGCCACCAGCAGAGACGGGCAGGGGATTAACTATGGCTACACCTTC.

This chain connects TRBV28 to TRBJ1-3; the match to TRBD1 covers 9 bases. Germline V gene lookup returns CDR1 MDHEN and CDR2 SYDVKM. The J segment lost 3 bases and the V segment lost 7 bases, leaving 4 bases of the junction unmatched. CDR3 length: 14 residues. CDR3 DNA: TGTGCCAGCACCCTGACAGGGGGTGGAAACACCATATATTTT. It translates to CASTLTGGGNTIYF.

Comments on this clone: A junction boundary mismatches the germline segment, possibly from a read error. The sample holds other DNA sequences that translate to the same CDR3. The chain joins TRBV18 to TRBJ2-1, with TRBD1 matching 12 bases. The CDR3 has 15 residues. Germline CDR1 is KGHSH and CDR2 is LQKENI. CDR3 amino acids: CASSPPGQGANEQFF. The DNA of the CDR3 is TGCGCCAGCTCACCGCCGGGACAGGGGGCCAATGAGCAGTTCTTC.

This clone turned up a few times. The J gene is TRBJ2-5, the V gene TRBV7-2, with a weak D call TRBD1 (5 bases). The V and J ends lost 4 bases and 5 bases respectively, with 14 bases between them. The CDR3 has 14 residues. CDR1 is SGHTA and CDR2 is FQGNSA in the germline V gene. CDR3 bases: TGTGCCAGCAGCTCACAGGAGATAAGGGAGACCCAGTACTTC. As protein: CASSSQEIRETQYF.

The chain combines TRBV18 with TRBJ1-4; 7 bases agree with TRBD1. J gave up 5 bases and V 4 bases, and 10 bases lay outside the gene matches. The germline gives CDR1 KGHSH, CDR2 LQKENI. The CDR3 has 16 residues. The CDR3 protein is CASSQTATTGNEKLFF. CDR3 coding DNA: TGTGCCAGCTCACAAACTGCAACGACAGGGAATGAAAAACTGTTTTTT.

There are a few counts of this clone. V usage is TRBV7-2 and J usage is TRBJ2-5; 13 bases match TRBD2. CDR1 and CDR2 (germline): SGHTA, FQGNSA. J was trimmed by 10 bases and V by 1 base; bases with no gene match: 3. The CDR3 has 14 amino acids. The chain's CDR3 is CASSLELAGGYQYF. The CDR3 DNA reads as TGTGCCAGCAGCTTAGAACTAGCGGGGGGGTACCAGTACTTC.